This T cell receptor beta chain came from a study of a mutant IDH1 vaccine in newly diagnosed glioma. Time point meaning: week 23, last vaccination. Every single dose of the vaccine, 300 ug of mutant IDH1 20-mer peptide, came with topical imiquimod. Points on this clone: Its specificity is unknown.

This CDR3 spans 15 amino acids. The V end lost 3 bases, the J end lost 0 bases, and 12 bases lay between the germline ends. Germline V CDR1 and CDR2: SGHKS, YYEKEE (reference sequence). Method: immunoSEQ multiplex PCR; TCRdb's copy keeps in-frame clones and lacks some. The sample holds over 50,000 clones, about 80% seen once. The genes are TRBV5-5 and TRBJ1-1, with D possibly matching TRBD1 (5 bases). The receptor was isolated from a man aged 18 to 29 with glioma. The starting material was PBMCs, obtained from a glioma patient whose treatment included an IDH1 peptide vaccine. CDR3 protein: CASSSDTIMNTEAFF. CDR3 nucleotides: TGTGCCAGCAGCTCGGACACCATTATGAACACTGAAGCTTTCTTT.